This is a list of T cell receptor beta chains from one sample in a study of T cell responses to AZD1222 COVID-19 vaccine. Produced via immunoSEQ multiplex PCR; TCRdb's table is partial and in-frame only. Of nearly 110,000 clones in the sample, about 90% were seen once. The sample consisted of peripheral blood, taken 28 days after the second AZD1222 dose. The receptors derive from an adult who received the AZD1222 COVID-19 vaccine. CDR3s include the opening cysteine and the closing phenylalanine or tryptophan. Each record gives: D gene, J gene, V gene, clone size, CDR3 protein, CDR3 DNA. D genes are given only for firm matches. Part of the rows lack a size; the others show once, few, many or a class for expanded clones.

D gene: TRBD1; J gene: TRBJ2-1; V gene: TRBV5-4; clone size: NA; CDR3 protein: CASSMGTGPRPDNEQFF; CDR3 DNA: TGTGCCAGCAGCATGGGGACAGGGCCACGACCTGACAATGAGCAGTTCTTC
D gene: TRBD2; J gene: TRBJ2-5; V gene: TRBV18; clone size: NA; CDR3 protein: CASSLQAGAGETQYF; CDR3 DNA: TGTGCCAGCTCACTTCAAGCGGGGGCGGGAGAGACCCAGTACTTC
D gene: NA; J gene: TRBJ2-5; V gene: TRBV5-1; clone size: NA; CDR3 protein: CASSLTETQYF; CDR3 DNA: TGCGCCAGCAGCTTGACTGAGACCCAGTACTTC
D gene: TRBD2; J gene: TRBJ2-7; V gene: TRBV5-5; clone size: NA; CDR3 protein: CASSFGTSMYF; CDR3 DNA: TGTGCCAGCAGCTTTGGGACTAGCATGTACTTC
D gene: NA; J gene: TRBJ2-7; V gene: TRBV30; clone size: NA; CDR3 protein: CAWRNRAIPEQYF; CDR3 DNA: TGTGCCTGGAGGAACAGGGCGATCCCCGAGCAGTACTTC
D gene: NA; J gene: TRBJ2-6; V gene: TRBV25-1; clone size: NA; CDR3 protein: CASSEFGSGANVLTF; CDR3 DNA: TGTGCCAGCAGTGAATTCGGCTCTGGGGCCAACGTCCTGACTTTC
D gene: NA; J gene: TRBJ1-5; V gene: TRBV30; clone size: NA; CDR3 protein: CAWSVRPGSNQPQHF; CDR3 DNA: TGTGCCTGGAGTGTACGACCTGGGAGCAATCAGCCCCAGCATTTT
D gene: NA; J gene: TRBJ2-7; V gene: TRBV12-2; clone size: few; CDR3 protein: CALNSPNPCYEQYF; CDR3 DNA: TGTGCCCTAAATAGCCCGAATCCGTGCTACGAGCAGTACTTC
D gene: NA; J gene: TRBJ1-6; V gene: TRBV9; clone size: NA; CDR3 protein: CASSVVGLEGSPLHF; CDR3 DNA: TGTGCCAGCAGCGTAGTAGGTTTAGAGGGTTCACCCCTCCACTTT
D gene: NA; J gene: TRBJ2-1; V gene: TRBV11-2; clone size: NA; CDR3 protein: CASSLRQGLTGNEQFF; CDR3 DNA: TGTGCCAGCAGCTTAAGGCAGGGATTGACGGGCAATGAGCAGTTCTTC
D gene: TRBD1; J gene: TRBJ2-7; V gene: TRBV7-6; clone size: NA; CDR3 protein: CASSMTGTGAYEQYF; CDR3 DNA: TGTGCCAGCAGCATGACCGGGACAGGGGCCTACGAGCAGTACTTC
D gene: TRBD1; J gene: TRBJ2-7; V gene: TRBV7-6; clone size: NA; CDR3 protein: CASSPKSTGVSYEQYF; CDR3 DNA: TGTGCCAGCAGCCCAAAATCGACAGGGGTCTCCTACGAGCAGTACTTC
D gene: NA; J gene: TRBJ2-7; V gene: TRBV7-2; clone size: many; CDR3 protein: CASSPGVWGAGEQYF; CDR3 DNA: TGTGCCAGCAGCCCGGGGGTTTGGGGGGCGGGCGAGCAGTACTTC
D gene: TRBD1; J gene: TRBJ1-6; V gene: TRBV19; clone size: NA; CDR3 protein: CASSNLQGLGSSPLHF; CDR3 DNA: TGTGCCAGTAGTAACCTACAGGGGCTCGGAAGTTCACCCCTCCACTTT
D gene: TRBD1; J gene: TRBJ2-7; V gene: TRBV15; clone size: once; CDR3 protein: CATSREGQGYEQYF; CDR3 DNA: TGTGCCACCAGCAGAGAGGGACAGGGTTACGAGCAGTACTTC
D gene: NA; J gene: TRBJ2-2; V gene: TRBV19; clone size: NA; CDR3 protein: CASARQHTGELFF; CDR3 DNA: TGTGCCAGTGCCCGCCAGCACACCGGGGAGCTGTTTTTT
D gene: NA; J gene: TRBJ1-3; V gene: TRBV11-2; clone size: NA; CDR3 protein: CASSLDRNSGNTIYF; CDR3 DNA: TGTGCCAGCAGCTTAGATAGGAATTCTGGAAACACCATATATTTT
D gene: NA; J gene: TRBJ1-2; V gene: TRBV18; clone size: NA; CDR3 protein: CASSPQGNLYTF; CDR3 DNA: TGTGCCAGCTCACCACAGGGAAACCTCTACACCTTC
D gene: NA; J gene: TRBJ1-4; V gene: TRBV19; clone size: once; CDR3 protein: CASSEQQGKLFF; CDR3 DNA: TGTGCCAGTAGTGAGCAACAGGGAAAACTGTTTTTT
D gene: NA; J gene: TRBJ2-2; V gene: TRBV25-1; clone size: NA; CDR3 protein: CASSPPLGANGELFF; CDR3 DNA: TGTGCCAGCAGTCCCCCCCTCGGAGCCAACGGGGAGCTGTTTTTT
D gene: NA; J gene: TRBJ1-2; V gene: TRBV13; clone size: NA; CDR3 protein: CASSSPPVGAPEDYGYTF; CDR3 DNA: TGTGCCAGCAGCTCACCCCCGGTCGGGGCCCCAGAGGACTATGGCTACACCTTC
D gene: TRBD1; J gene: TRBJ1-4; V gene: TRBV19; clone size: NA; CDR3 protein: CASNTDRRNEKLFF; CDR3 DNA: TGTGCCAGTAACACGGACAGGAGGAATGAAAAACTGTTTTTT
D gene: TRBD1; J gene: TRBJ1-1; V gene: TRBV6-2/TRBV6-3; clone size: NA; CDR3 protein: CASTPGTGLGTEAFF; CDR3 DNA: TGTGCCAGCACCCCCGGGACAGGGTTGGGCACTGAAGCTTTCTTT
D gene: NA; J gene: TRBJ2-6; V gene: TRBV7-2; clone size: NA; CDR3 protein: CASSPRRSGANVLTF; CDR3 DNA: TGTGCCAGCAGCCCCCGAAGGTCTGGGGCCAACGTCCTGACTTTC
D gene: NA; J gene: TRBJ1-2; V gene: TRBV7-2; clone size: NA; CDR3 protein: CASSLEGSGYTF; CDR3 DNA: TGTGCCAGCAGCTTAGAGGGGTCGGGCTACACCTTC
D gene: NA; J gene: TRBJ2-1; V gene: TRBV5-8; clone size: NA; CDR3 protein: CASSLGRTLSYNEQFF; CDR3 DNA: TGTGCCAGCAGCTTGGGACGGACTCTATCCTACAATGAGCAGTTCTTC
D gene: NA; J gene: TRBJ1-2; V gene: TRBV24-1; clone size: NA; CDR3 protein: CATSDSEVGEAGYTF; CDR3 DNA: TGTGCCACCAGTGATTCTGAAGTAGGGGAAGCGGGCTACACCTTC
D gene: NA; J gene: TRBJ1-1; V gene: TRBV5-1; clone size: NA; CDR3 protein: CASSWGTNTEAFF; CDR3 DNA: TGCGCCAGCAGTTGGGGTACTAACACTGAAGCTTTCTTT
D gene: NA; J gene: TRBJ1-1; V gene: TRBV19; clone size: NA; CDR3 protein: CASIPRPTGTTEAFF; CDR3 DNA: TGTGCCAGTATTCCGCGACCGACAGGAACCACTGAAGCTTTCTTT
D gene: TRBD1; J gene: TRBJ1-2; V gene: TRBV20-1; clone size: once; CDR3 protein: CSASGDSGGYLANYGYTF; CDR3 DNA: TGCAGTGCTAGTGGGGACAGCGGGGGGTACCTAGCTAACTATGGCTACACCTTC
D gene: NA; J gene: TRBJ1-2; V gene: TRBV15; clone size: once; CDR3 protein: CATSRDGPVGGLDGYTF; CDR3 DNA: TGTGCCACCAGCAGAGATGGTCCGGTGGGAGGTTTGGATGGCTACACCTTC
D gene: NA; J gene: TRBJ2-2; V gene: TRBV6-5; clone size: NA; CDR3 protein: CASKGGAVGELFF; CDR3 DNA: TGTGCCAGCAAAGGAGGGGCGGTCGGGGAGCTGTTTTTT
D gene: NA; J gene: TRBJ1-1; V gene: TRBV7-9; clone size: NA; CDR3 protein: CASSLVRGTEAFF; CDR3 DNA: TGTGCCAGCAGCTTAGTTCGGGGGACTGAAGCTTTCTTT
D gene: TRBD1; J gene: TRBJ2-2; V gene: TRBV7-9; clone size: NA; CDR3 protein: CASSSQGWITGELFF; CDR3 DNA: TGTGCCAGCAGCTCACAGGGGTGGATCACCGGGGAGCTGTTTTTT
D gene: NA; J gene: TRBJ2-7; V gene: TRBV6-2/TRBV6-3; clone size: NA; CDR3 protein: CASSYGTYEQYF; CDR3 DNA: TGTGCCAGCAGTTACGGGACCTACGAGCAGTACTTC
D gene: NA; J gene: TRBJ1-2; V gene: TRBV3-1/TRBV3-2; clone size: NA; CDR3 protein: CASQQERGSRGGYTF; CDR3 DNA: TGTGCCAGTCAACAAGAAAGGGGGAGCCGCGGGGGCTACACCTTC
D gene: NA; J gene: TRBJ1-3; V gene: TRBV7-2; clone size: NA; CDR3 protein: CASSSGTLLSGNTIYF; CDR3 DNA: TGTGCCAGCAGCTCCGGGACACTTCTCTCTGGAAACACCATATATTTT
D gene: NA; J gene: TRBJ1-2; V gene: TRBV15; clone size: NA; CDR3 protein: CATSRDASHFHGYTF; CDR3 DNA: TGTGCCACCAGCAGAGATGCGTCCCATTTTCATGGCTACACCTTC
D gene: NA; J gene: TRBJ2-6; V gene: TRBV15; clone size: NA; CDR3 protein: CATSRQISGANVLTF; CDR3 DNA: TGTGCCACCAGCAGACAGATCTCTGGGGCCAACGTCCTGACTTTC
D gene: NA; J gene: TRBJ1-5; V gene: TRBV7-9; clone size: NA; CDR3 protein: CASSPRDSPEPQHF; CDR3 DNA: TGTGCCAGCAGCCCACGGGACTCACCGGAGCCCCAGCATTTT
D gene: NA; J gene: TRBJ2-7; V gene: TRBV9; clone size: NA; CDR3 protein: CASSAQPGPYEQYF; CDR3 DNA: TGTGCCAGCAGCGCCCAACCGGGACCCTACGAGCAGTACTTC
D gene: TRBD1; J gene: TRBJ2-2; V gene: TRBV28; clone size: NA; CDR3 protein: CASSPPRQGGGELFF; CDR3 DNA: TGTGCCAGCAGCCCACCCCGACAGGGGGGCGGGGAGCTGTTTTTT
D gene: TRBD1; J gene: TRBJ2-2; V gene: TRBV15; clone size: NA; CDR3 protein: CATENRGRPTGELFF; CDR3 DNA: TGTGCCACGGAAAACAGGGGGCGTCCCACCGGGGAGCTGTTTTTT
D gene: NA; J gene: TRBJ2-1; V gene: TRBV2; clone size: NA; CDR3 protein: CASSDRRGRSYNEQFF; CDR3 DNA: TGTGCCAGCAGTGACCGCCGGGGCAGGTCCTACAATGAGCAGTTCTTC
D gene: TRBD1; J gene: TRBJ1-5; V gene: TRBV6-5; clone size: NA; CDR3 protein: CASRLSGGDQPQHF; CDR3 DNA: TGTGCCAGCAGGTTATCAGGGGGCGATCAGCCCCAGCATTTT
D gene: NA; J gene: TRBJ1-2; V gene: TRBV4-3; clone size: NA; CDR3 protein: CASSLDGVLDYGYTF; CDR3 DNA: TGCGCCAGCAGCCTAGACGGGGTATTGGACTATGGCTACACCTTC
D gene: TRBD1; J gene: TRBJ1-5; V gene: TRBV4-3; clone size: NA; CDR3 protein: CASSQSRGRNQPQHF; CDR3 DNA: TGCGCCAGCAGCCAATCCAGGGGGAGGAATCAGCCCCAGCATTTT
D gene: NA; J gene: TRBJ2-2; V gene: TRBV9; clone size: NA; CDR3 protein: CASSVAGDSGAGELFF; CDR3 DNA: TGTGCCAGCAGCGTAGCTGGGGACAGCGGGGCCGGGGAGCTGTTTTTT
D gene: TRBD2; J gene: TRBJ2-7; V gene: TRBV28; clone size: NA; CDR3 protein: CASSLLGGGGEQYF; CDR3 DNA: TGTGCCAGCAGTTTATTGGGCGGGGGAGGTGAGCAGTACTTC
D gene: TRBD2; J gene: TRBJ2-1; V gene: TRBV4-3; clone size: NA; CDR3 protein: CASSHGLAGGAYNEQFF; CDR3 DNA: TGCGCCAGCAGCCATGGACTAGCGGGGGGGGCATACAATGAGCAGTTCTTC